This T cell receptor (beta chain) was documented in a study of blood T cell repertoires in COVID-19. As processed by the authors: Estimation of nucleated cell counts relied on the amplification of reference gene primers. Assay used: immunoSEQ multiplex PCR; TCRdb lists only in-frame clones, some missing. Clone size and V and J calls were adopted from that table, with D and trimming inferred from the DNA. The sample lists approximately 230,000 clones; roughly 88% were seen once. Trimming at V came to 4 bases and at J to 0 bases, leaving 7 bases not matched to a gene. The CDR3 contains 16 residues. Looked up from germline, CDR1 is SGHTA and CDR2 is FQGNSA.

The chain joins TRBV7-2 to TRBJ2-3, with 7 bases that match TRBD2. This TCR derives from a man aged 25 to 40 who had recovered from COVID-19. The source material was peripheral blood. Here the CDR3 DNA reads TGTGCCAGCAGCTCGGGCCTCGGGAGGAGCACAGATACGCAGTATTTT. Protein sequence: CASSSGLGRSTDTQYF.